A selection of T cell receptor beta chains follows, all from one sample in a study of PD-L1 blockade in urothelial cancer. TCRdb's copy holds only in-frame clones and misses some; the assay was immunoSEQ multiplex PCR. This sample has around 130,000 clones; approximately 84% occur once, and the top ten carry around 3.2%. The sample in question was PBMCs, obtained around atezolizumab (anti-PD-L1) treatment. These receptors came from a man aged 50-59 years with urothelial cancer. The CDR3 runs from the conserved cysteine through the conserved F or W.

TRBV30	TRBJ1-1	CAWTRQSNTEAFF
TRBV6-1	TRBJ1-1	CASTREFF
TRBV10-1	TRBJ2-7	CASSPSGRAYEQYF
TRBV6-1	TRBJ2-1	CASSITVAGAGEQFF
TRBV9	TRBJ2-5	CASSLQDGRQETQYF
TRBV19	TRBJ2-2	CASSFRPSGSTAGELFF
TRBV30	TRBJ2-2	CAWRVLGTNTGELFF
TRBV6-5	TRBJ1-5	CASSYGGANQPQHF
TRBV18	TRBJ2-2	CASSLQTVVAGELFF
TRBV19	TRBJ2-7	CASRPTGVPYEQYF
TRBV6-4	TRBJ2-1	CASSVFPSGASYNEQFF
TRBV19	TRBJ2-1	CASMPAGGPGNEQFF
TRBV5-1	TRBJ2-7	CASSFGFQAAYEQYF
TRBV2	TRBJ2-2	CASRVGGPTGELFF
TRBV19	TRBJ1-2	CASRGQGPYGYTF
TRBV7-9	TRBJ1-1	CASMLEGFSEAFF
TRBV11-2	TRBJ2-2	CASSLDRGTGELFF
TRBV1	TRBJ2-3	CTSSHRTSVLGPDTQYF
TRBV30	TRBJ1-3	CAWREVNSGNTIYF
TRBV5-4	TRBJ2-3	CASSSGGGQTPTDTQYF
TRBV14	TRBJ2-1	CASSQQGTIDEQFF
TRBV27	TRBJ1-6	CASSPRTGINNSPLHF
TRBV5-4	TRBJ2-2	CASSLNYLNTGELFF
TRBV5-6	TRBJ1-1	CASSLWQAGTEAFF
TRBV28	TRBJ1-2	CASSLLDRGSYGYTF
TRBV19	TRBJ2-1	CASSSQRLAEHNEQFF